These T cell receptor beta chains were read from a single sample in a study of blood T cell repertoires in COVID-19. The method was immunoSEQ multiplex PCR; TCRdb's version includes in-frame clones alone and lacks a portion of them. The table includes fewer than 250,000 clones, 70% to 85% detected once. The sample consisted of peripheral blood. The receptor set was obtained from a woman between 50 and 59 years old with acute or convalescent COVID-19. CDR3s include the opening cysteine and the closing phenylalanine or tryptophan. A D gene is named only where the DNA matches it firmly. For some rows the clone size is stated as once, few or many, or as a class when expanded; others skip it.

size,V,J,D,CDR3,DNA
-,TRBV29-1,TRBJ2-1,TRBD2,CSVVGPSGREQFF,TGCAGCGTTGTAGGTCCCTCCGGGAGGGAGCAGTTCTTC
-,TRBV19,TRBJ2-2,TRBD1,CASRPGQRDTGELFF,TGTGCCAGTAGGCCGGGACAGAGGGACACCGGGGAGCTGTTTTTT
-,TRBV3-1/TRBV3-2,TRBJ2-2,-,CASSQVTGNSAGELFF,TGTGCCAGCAGCCAAGTTACCGGAAATAGCGCCGGGGAGCTGTTTTTT
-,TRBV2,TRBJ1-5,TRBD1,CASRGQGIGNQPQHF,TGTGCCAGCAGGGGACAGGGAATAGGCAATCAGCCCCAGCATTTT
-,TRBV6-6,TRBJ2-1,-,CASSPPPTRFNEQFF,TGTGCCAGCAGCCCCCCCCCAACTAGATTCAATGAGCAGTTCTTC
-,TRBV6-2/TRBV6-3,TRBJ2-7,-,CASSLTVSYEQYF,TGTGCCAGCAGCCTGACAGTTTCCTACGAGCAGTACTTC
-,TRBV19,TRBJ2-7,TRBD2,CASSISASGSYEQYF,TGTGCCAGTAGTATTTCCGCTAGCGGTTCCTACGAGCAGTACTTC
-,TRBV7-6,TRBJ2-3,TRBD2,CASSLGLAGEADTQYF,TGTGCCAGCAGCTTAGGACTAGCGGGAGAAGCAGATACGCAGTATTTT
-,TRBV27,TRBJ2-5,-,CASSEIGEETQYF,TGTGCCAGCAGTGAAATAGGAGAAGAGACCCAGTACTTC
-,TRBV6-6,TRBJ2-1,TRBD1,CASSRPGVGTGLHEQFF,TGTGCCAGCAGTCGACCCGGTGTGGGGACAGGGCTCCATGAGCAGTTCTTC
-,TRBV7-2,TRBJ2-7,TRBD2,CASSPLADLAYEQYF,TGTGCCAGCAGCCCCCTAGCGGACCTTGCCTACGAGCAGTACTTC
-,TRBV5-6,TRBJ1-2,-,CASSRRGSNPLGYGYTF,TGTGCCAGCAGCCGCCGAGGATCGAACCCTCTCGGCTATGGCTACACCTTC
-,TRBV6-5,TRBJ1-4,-,CASSPPTKEKLFF,TGTGCCAGCAGTCCTCCGACTAAAGAAAAACTGTTTTTT
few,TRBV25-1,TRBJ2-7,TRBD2,CASSGTRTSGYEQYF,TGTGCCAGCAGTGGGACAAGGACTAGCGGTTACGAGCAGTACTTC
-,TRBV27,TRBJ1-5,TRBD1,CASSLSSTGRQPQHF,TGTGCCAGCAGTTTATCGTCGACAGGGAGACAGCCCCAGCATTTT
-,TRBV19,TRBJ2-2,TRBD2,CASSSPGTSGRANTGELFF,TGTGCCAGTAGTAGTCCCGGGACTAGCGGGAGGGCCAATACCGGGGAGCTGTTTTTT
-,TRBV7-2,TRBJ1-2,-,CASSQQPGLYSGYTF,TGTGCCAGCAGCCAACAACCGGGACTCTATAGTGGCTACACCTTC
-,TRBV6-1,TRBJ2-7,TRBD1,CASSEGRGRGYEQYF,TGTGCCAGCAGTGAAGGCAGGGGGCGAGGCTACGAGCAGTACTTC
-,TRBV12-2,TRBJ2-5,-,CASPFSGGEETQYF,TGTGCAAGTCCCTTCTCGGGGGGGGAGGAGACCCAGTACTTC
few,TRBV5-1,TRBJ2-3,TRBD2,CASSLEASGGPTDTQYF,TGCGCCAGCAGCTTGGAGGCTAGCGGGGGGCCCACAGATACGCAGTATTTT
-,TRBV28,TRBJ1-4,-,CATQGGREKLFF,TGTGCCACCCAGGGAGGGAGAGAAAAACTGTTTTTT
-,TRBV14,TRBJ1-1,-,CASSQFTGAFF,TGTGCCAGCAGCCAGTTTACTGGAGCTTTCTTT
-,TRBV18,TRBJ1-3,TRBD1,CASSPAGGRGNTIYF,TGTGCCAGCTCACCTGCAGGGGGCAGAGGAAACACCATATATTTT
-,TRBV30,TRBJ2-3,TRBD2,CACQAGSTDTQYF,TGTGCCTGCCAAGCGGGGAGCACAGATACGCAGTATTTT
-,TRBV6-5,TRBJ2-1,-,CASSTLGNEQFF,TGTGCCAGCAGTACCCTCGGCAATGAGCAGTTCTTC
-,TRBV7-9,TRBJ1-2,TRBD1,CASSLGQGTNYGYTF,TGTGCCAGCAGTTTGGGACAGGGGACTAACTATGGCTACACCTTC
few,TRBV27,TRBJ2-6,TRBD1,CASRELSGQGSSGANVLTF,TGTGCCAGCAGGGAGCTTTCGGGACAGGGTTCTTCTGGGGCCAACGTCCTGACTTTC
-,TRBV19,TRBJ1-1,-,CASSPDSTNTEAFF,TGTGCCAGTAGCCCGGACAGCACGAACACTGAAGCTTTCTTT
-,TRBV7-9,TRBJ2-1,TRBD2,CASSRLAGGSYNEQFF,TGTGCCAGCAGCCGACTAGCGGGAGGGTCATACAATGAGCAGTTCTTC
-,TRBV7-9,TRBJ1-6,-,CASSLTGYSWSSPLHF,TGTGCCAGCAGCTTAACAGGCTATTCTTGGTCTTCACCCCTCCACTTT
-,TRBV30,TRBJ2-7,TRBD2,CAWGTSVAYEQYF,TGTGCCTGGGGGACTAGCGTCGCCTACGAGCAGTACTTC
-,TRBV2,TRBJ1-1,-,CASRRLAAAFF,TGTGCCAGCAGACGTCTGGCCGCAGCTTTCTTT